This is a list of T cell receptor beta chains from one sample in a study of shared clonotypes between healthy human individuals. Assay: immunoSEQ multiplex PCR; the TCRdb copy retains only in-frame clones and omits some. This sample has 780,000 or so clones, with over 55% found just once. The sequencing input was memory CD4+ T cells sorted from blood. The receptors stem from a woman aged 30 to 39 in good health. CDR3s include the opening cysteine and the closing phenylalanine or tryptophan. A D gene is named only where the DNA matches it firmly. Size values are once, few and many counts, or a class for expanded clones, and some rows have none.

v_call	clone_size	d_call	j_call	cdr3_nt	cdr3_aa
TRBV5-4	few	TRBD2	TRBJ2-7	TGTGCCAGCAGCTTGTGGACTAGCGGAAACTACGAGCAGTACTTC	CASSLWTSGNYEQYF
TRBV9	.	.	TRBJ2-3	TGTGCCAGCAGCTCACGGGCACCGAGCACAGATACGCAGTATTTT	CASSSRAPSTDTQYF
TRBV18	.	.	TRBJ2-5	TGTGCCAGCTCACCGTTTACATTAGAGACCCAGTACTTC	CASSPFTLETQYF
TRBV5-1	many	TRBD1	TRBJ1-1	TGCGCCAGCAGCTTGGTCGGCAGGGGGGAGACTGAAGCTTTCTTT	CASSLVGRGETEAFF
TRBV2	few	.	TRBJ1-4	TGTGCCAGCAGTCAGGGGTTTGGAACTAATGAAAAACTGTTTTTT	CASSQGFGTNEKLFF
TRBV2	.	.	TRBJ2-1	TGTGCCAGCAGTGCTCTGCGACTTAGCTCCTACAATGAGCAGTTCTTC	CASSALRLSSYNEQFF
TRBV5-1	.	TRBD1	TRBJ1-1	TGCGCCAGCGCGACAGGGTCATTGAACACTGAAGCTTTCTTT	CASATGSLNTEAFF
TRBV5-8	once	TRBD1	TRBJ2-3	TGTGCCAGTAAACACAGGGGCGGCACAGATACGCAGTATTTT	CASKHRGGTDTQYF
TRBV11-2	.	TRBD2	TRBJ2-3	TGTGCCAGCAGCCCAATGAAAAGGACTAGCGGGAGTGCAGATACGCAGTATTTT	CASSPMKRTSGSADTQYF
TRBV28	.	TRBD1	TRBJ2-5	TGTGCCAGCAGGCCCCGGGACAGGGGGTCGGGGGGTTTCCAAGAGACCCAGTACTTC	CASRPRDRGSGGFQETQYF
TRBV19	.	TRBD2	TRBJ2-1	TGTGCCAGTAGGCTGGGACTAGTTTTGTCCAATGAGCAGTTCTTC	CASRLGLVLSNEQFF
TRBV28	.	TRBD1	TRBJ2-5	TGTGCCAGCCGGGGACAGGGTTACGAGACCCAGTACTTC	CASRGQGYETQYF
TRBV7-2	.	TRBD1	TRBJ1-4	TGTGCCAGCCAGGGACAGGGGGCTAGAGAAAAACTGTTTTTT	CASQGQGAREKLFF
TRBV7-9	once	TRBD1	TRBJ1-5	TGTGCCAGCAGCTTAGACCTCGGGACAGGGCTCCAGCCCCAGCATTTT	CASSLDLGTGLQPQHF
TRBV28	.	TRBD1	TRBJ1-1	TGTGCCAGCGCGGGACAGGGAAAAGGAGTGGGCACTGAAGCTTTCTTT	CASAGQGKGVGTEAFF
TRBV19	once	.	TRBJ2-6	TGTGCCAGTAGTCCTAGATCAGGGGCGGGAGGGGCCAACGTCCTGACTTTC	CASSPRSGAGGANVLTF
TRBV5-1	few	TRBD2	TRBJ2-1	TGCGCCAGCAGCTTGGCTTCTAGCGGCTACAATGAGCAGTTCTTC	CASSLASSGYNEQFF
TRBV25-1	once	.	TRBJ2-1	TGTGCCAGCAGCCAAGCCGGGGAGACGGGAAATGAGCAGTTCTTC	CASSQAGETGNEQFF
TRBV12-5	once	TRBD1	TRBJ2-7	TGTGCTAGTGGTTTGGGGACAGGGGGCTCCTACGAGCAGTACTTC	CASGLGTGGSYEQYF
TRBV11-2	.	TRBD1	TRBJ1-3	TGTGCCAGCAGCTCCACCGGGACAGGCCTCGTCTCTGGAAACACCATATATTTT	CASSSTGTGLVSGNTIYF
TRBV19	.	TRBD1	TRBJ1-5	TGTGCCAGTAGTACTTATATCCGGGACAGGGGCCAGCCCCAGCATTTT	CASSTYIRDRGQPQHF
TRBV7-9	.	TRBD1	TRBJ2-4	TGTGCCAGCAGCTCGACAGGGCGGCGTAACATTCAGTACTTC	CASSSTGRRNIQYF
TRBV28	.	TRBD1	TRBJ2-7	TGTGCCAGCAGTTCAACGGGACAGGGAAACGAGCAGTACTTC	CASSSTGQGNEQYF
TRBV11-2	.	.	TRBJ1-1	TGTGCCAGCAGCTTTCTAACAGGGTACCCTGAAGCTTTCTTT	CASSFLTGYPEAFF
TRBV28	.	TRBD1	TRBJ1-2	TGTGCCAGCAGTGTACCCGGGACAGCTCATGGCTACACCTTC	CASSVPGTAHGYTF
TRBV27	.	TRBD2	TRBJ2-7	TGTGCCAGCAGTCCGGGACTAGCGGAGAGCTCCTACGAGCAGTACTTC	CASSPGLAESSYEQYF
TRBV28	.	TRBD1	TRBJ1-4	TGTGCCAGCAGTTTCGGCACAGGGGCAACTAATGAAAAACTGTTTTTT	CASSFGTGATNEKLFF
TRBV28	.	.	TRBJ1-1	TGTGCCACCGAGCGGGGGGGGATAGACACTGAAGCTTTCTTT	CATERGGIDTEAFF
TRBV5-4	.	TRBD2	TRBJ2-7	TGTGCCAGCAGCGTACCCGGGACTAGCGGGATTTACGAGCAGTACTTC	CASSVPGTSGIYEQYF
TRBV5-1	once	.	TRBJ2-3	TGCGCCAGCAGTCCAGGGGGGCGTACTAGCACAGATACGCAGTATTTT	CASSPGGRTSTDTQYF
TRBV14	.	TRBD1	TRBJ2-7	TGTGCCAGCAGCCGGGAACCCAGGGGGAGTTGGTCCTACGAGCAGTACTTC	CASSREPRGSWSYEQYF
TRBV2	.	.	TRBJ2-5	TGTGCCAGCCGGACTCGGGGTGACCAGTACTTC	CASRTRGDQYF
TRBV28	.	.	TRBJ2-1	TGTGCCAGCAGTGCCGGGACTCGGCGGTTCTTC	CASSAGTRRFF
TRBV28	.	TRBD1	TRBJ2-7	TGTGCCAGCAGTACGGGACAGTACGAGCAGTACTTC	CASSTGQYEQYF
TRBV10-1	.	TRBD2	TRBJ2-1	TGCGCCAGCAGTGCACAGCTAGCGGGCTCCTACAATGAGCAGTTCTTC	CASSAQLAGSYNEQFF
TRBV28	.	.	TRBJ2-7	TGTGCCAGCTTTCTTGAGGACGAGCAGTACTTC	CASFLEDEQYF
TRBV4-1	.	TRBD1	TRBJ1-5	TGCGCCAGCAGCCAAGGATTCGGACAGGGGGGTTTACAGCCCCAGCATTTT	CASSQGFGQGGLQPQHF
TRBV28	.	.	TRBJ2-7	TGTGCCAGCAGCTCCCCCGTATCAGGGGCCAACGAGCAGTACTTC	CASSSPVSGANEQYF
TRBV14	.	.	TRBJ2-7	TGTGCCACCCGCCGGGCAGGCCGCTCCTACGAGCAGTACTTC	CATRRAGRSYEQYF
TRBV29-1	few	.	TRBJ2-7	TGCAGCGTTGAAGTCCAAGGGGAGAGATCGGACTACGAGCAGTACTTC	CSVEVQGERSDYEQYF
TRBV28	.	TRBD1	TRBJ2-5	TGTGCCAGCAGTTTGATCAGGGGGCGCGAGACCCAGTACTTC	CASSLIRGRETQYF
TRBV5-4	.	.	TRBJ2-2	TGTGCCAGCAGCTTTGGGTCGGGACCGTCCGGGGAGCTGTTTTTT	CASSFGSGPSGELFF
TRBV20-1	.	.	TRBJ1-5	TGCAGTGCTAGAGCCACTCAGCCCCAGCATTTT	CSARATQPQHF
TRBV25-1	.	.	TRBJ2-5	TGTGCCAGCAGTGAATATCGAGGGAGCGAGACCCAGTACTTC	CASSEYRGSETQYF
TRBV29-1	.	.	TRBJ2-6	TGCAGCGTCATCGAGCCGGGGGCCAACGTCCTGACTTTC	CSVIEPGANVLTF
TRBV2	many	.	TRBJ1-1	TGTGCCAGCAGGGGGACCTCCGGCGGGAACACTGAAGCTTTCTTT	CASRGTSGGNTEAFF
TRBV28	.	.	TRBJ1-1	TGTGCCAGCACCCCCTTCCGGTCCATGAACACTGAAGCTTTCTTT	CASTPFRSMNTEAFF
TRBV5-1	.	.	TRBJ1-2	TGCGCCAGCAGCAGTGTTTCAGGGGACTATGGCTACACCTTC	CASSSVSGDYGYTF
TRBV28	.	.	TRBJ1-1	TGTGCCAGCACTACTAGGGCCAAAACTGCTTTCTTT	CASTTRAKTAFF